This paragraph covers one T cell receptor beta chain sequence. With 4 bases clipped from V and 5 bases from J, the junction kept 11 bases outside the gene matches. Germline assignment: CDR1 SGHNT and CDR2 YYREEE (reference sequence). The CDR3 loop spans 16 amino acids. This sample is part of a study of technical replicates of blood from a handful of donors. The table came from immunoSEQ multiplex PCR; TCRdb's copy has only in-frame clones and leaves some out. The data hold 12,000 or so clones, with roughly nine tenths observed a single time. The TCR was taken from a human donor in good health. V usage is TRBV5-4 and J usage is TRBJ1-4; 7 bases are a match to TRBD1. The sequencing sample was made of PBMCs. The chain's CDR3 is CASSRHSTGENEKLFF. CDR3 DNA sequence: TGTGCCAGCAGCCGTCACAGTACAGGGGAGAATGAAAAACTGTTTTTT.